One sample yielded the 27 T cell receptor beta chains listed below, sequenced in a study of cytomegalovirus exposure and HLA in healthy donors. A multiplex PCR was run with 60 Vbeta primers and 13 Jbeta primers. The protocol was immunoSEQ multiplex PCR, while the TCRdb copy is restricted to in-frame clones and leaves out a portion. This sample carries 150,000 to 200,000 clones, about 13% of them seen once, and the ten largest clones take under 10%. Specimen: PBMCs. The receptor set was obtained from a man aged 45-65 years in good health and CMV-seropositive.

The DNA for the CDR3 is TGTGCCAGCAGATTGTCCGGGGAGGAAAATACGCAGTATTTT. Its protein product is CASRLSGEENTQYF. The chain has TRBV6-1 and TRBJ2-3, with a tentative D call TRBD2 (6 bases). Germline V gene data show CDR1 as MNHNS and CDR2 as SASEGT. V lost 6 bases and J 7 bases, leaving 17 bases between the germline ends. This CDR3 region has 14 residues.

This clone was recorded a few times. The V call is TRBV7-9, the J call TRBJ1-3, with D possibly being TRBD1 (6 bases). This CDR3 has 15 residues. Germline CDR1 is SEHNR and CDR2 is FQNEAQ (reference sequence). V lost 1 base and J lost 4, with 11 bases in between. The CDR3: CASSLVAGAGNTIYF. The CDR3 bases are TGTGCCAGCAGCTTAGTGGCAGGGGCAGGAAACACCATATATTTT.

The CDR3 loop reads CASSVAAGGGLSSYNSPLHF. The DNA for the CDR3 is TGTGCCAGCAGCGTAGCCGCCGGCGGAGGCCTTAGCTCCTATAATTCACCCCTCCACTTT. The chain uses TRBV9 and TRBJ1-6; D gene uncertain. The CDR3 contains 20 residues. Germline CDR1 is SGDLS and CDR2 is YYNGEE. The V and J ends lost 0 bases and 0 bases respectively, with 19 bases between them.

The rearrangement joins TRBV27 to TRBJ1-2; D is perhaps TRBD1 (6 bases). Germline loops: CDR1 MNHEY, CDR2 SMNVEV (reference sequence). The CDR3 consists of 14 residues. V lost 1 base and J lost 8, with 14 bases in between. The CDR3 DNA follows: TGTGCCAGCAGTTTATTCGGGCAGGGGAGCGGCTACACCTTC. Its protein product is CASSLFGQGSGYTF.

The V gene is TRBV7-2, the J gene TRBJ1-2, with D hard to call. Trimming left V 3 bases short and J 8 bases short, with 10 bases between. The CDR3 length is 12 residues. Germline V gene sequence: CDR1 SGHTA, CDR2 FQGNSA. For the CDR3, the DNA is TGTGCCAGCAGCTTCGATACTCCAGGCTACACCTTC. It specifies CASSFDTPGYTF. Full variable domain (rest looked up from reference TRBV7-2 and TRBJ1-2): GAGVSQSPSNKVTEKGKDVELRCDPISGHTALYWYRQSLGQGLEFLIYFQGNSAPDKSGLPSDRFSAERTGGSVSTLTIQRTQQEDSAVYLCASSFDTPGYTFGSGTRLTVV.

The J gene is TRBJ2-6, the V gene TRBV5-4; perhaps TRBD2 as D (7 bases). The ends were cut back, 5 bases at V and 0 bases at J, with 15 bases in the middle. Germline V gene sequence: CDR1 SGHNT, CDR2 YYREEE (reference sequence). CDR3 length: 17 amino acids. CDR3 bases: TGTGCCAGCAGGGGAGGGGGTTCCAGCTCTGGGGCCAACGTCCTGACTTTC. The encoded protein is CASRGGGSSSGANVLTF. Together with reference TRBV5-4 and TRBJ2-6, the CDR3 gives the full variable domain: ETGVTQSPTHLIKTRGQQVTLRCSSQSGHNTVSWYQQALGQGPQFIFQYYREEENGRGNFPPRFSGLQFPNYSSELNVNALELDDSALYLCASRGGGSSSGANVLTFGAGSRLTVL.

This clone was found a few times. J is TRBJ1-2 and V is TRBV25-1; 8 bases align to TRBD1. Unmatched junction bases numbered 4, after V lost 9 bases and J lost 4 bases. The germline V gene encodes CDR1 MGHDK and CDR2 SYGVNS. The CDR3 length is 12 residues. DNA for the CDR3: TGTGCCAGTCAGGGGGCCAGCTATGGCTACACCTTC. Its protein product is CASQGASYGYTF.

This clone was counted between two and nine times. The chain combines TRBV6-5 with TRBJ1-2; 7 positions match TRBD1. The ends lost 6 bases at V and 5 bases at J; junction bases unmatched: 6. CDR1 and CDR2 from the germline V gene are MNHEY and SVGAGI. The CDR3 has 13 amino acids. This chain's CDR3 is CASSIGTAYGYTF. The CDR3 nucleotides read TGTGCCAGCAGCATTGGGACAGCATATGGCTACACCTTC.

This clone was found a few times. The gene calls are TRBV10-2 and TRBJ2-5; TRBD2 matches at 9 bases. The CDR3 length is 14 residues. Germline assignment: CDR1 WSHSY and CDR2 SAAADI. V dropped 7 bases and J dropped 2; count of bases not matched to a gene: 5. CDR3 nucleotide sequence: TGCGCCAGCAAGGCGGGGGGGTTTCAAGAGACCCAGTACTTC. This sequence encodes CASKAGGFQETQYF.

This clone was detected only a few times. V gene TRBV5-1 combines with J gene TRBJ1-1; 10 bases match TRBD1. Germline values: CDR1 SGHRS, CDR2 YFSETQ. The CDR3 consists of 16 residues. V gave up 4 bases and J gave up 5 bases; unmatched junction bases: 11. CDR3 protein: CASSPRTGGSRTEAFF. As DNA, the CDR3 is TGCGCCAGCAGCCCGAGGACAGGGGGGAGTCGAACTGAAGCTTTCTTT. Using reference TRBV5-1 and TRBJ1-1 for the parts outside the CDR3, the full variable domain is KAGVTQTPRYLIKTRGQQVTLSCSPISGHRSVSWYQQTPGQGLQFLFEYFSETQRNKGNFPGRFSGRQFSNSRSEMNVSTLELGDSALYLCASSPRTGGSRTEAFFGQGTRLTVV.

CDR3 sequence (DNA): TGTGCCAGCAGCCGACAGGGGAATCAGCCCCAGCATTTT. Its protein product is CASSRQGNQPQHF. V gene TRBV27 combines with J gene TRBJ1-5, with 8 nucleotides matching TRBD1. The CDR3 is 13 residues long. Germline trimming cut 6 bases from V and 4 bases from J; bases unmatched to any gene: 2. The germline CDR1 and CDR2 sequences are MNHEY and SMNVEV (reference sequence).

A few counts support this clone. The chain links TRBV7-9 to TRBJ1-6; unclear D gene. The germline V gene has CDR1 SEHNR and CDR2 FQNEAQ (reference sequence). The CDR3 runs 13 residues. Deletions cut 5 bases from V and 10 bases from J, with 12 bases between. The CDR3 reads CASSRSELSPLHF. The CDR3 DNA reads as TGTGCCAGCAGCCGTTCGGAGTTGTCACCCCTCCACTTT. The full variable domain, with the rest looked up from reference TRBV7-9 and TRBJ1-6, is DTGVSQNPRHKITKRGQNVTFRCDPISEHNRLYWYRQTLGQGPEFLTYFQNEAQLEKSRLLSDRFSAERPKGSFSTLEIQRTEQGDSAMYLCASSRSELSPLHFGNGTRLTVT.

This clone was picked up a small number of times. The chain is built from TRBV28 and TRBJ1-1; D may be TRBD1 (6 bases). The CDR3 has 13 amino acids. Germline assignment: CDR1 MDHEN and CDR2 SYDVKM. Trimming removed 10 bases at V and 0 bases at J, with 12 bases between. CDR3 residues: CAIYRDMNTEAFF. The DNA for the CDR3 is TGTGCCATCTACCGGGACATGAACACTGAAGCTTTCTTT.

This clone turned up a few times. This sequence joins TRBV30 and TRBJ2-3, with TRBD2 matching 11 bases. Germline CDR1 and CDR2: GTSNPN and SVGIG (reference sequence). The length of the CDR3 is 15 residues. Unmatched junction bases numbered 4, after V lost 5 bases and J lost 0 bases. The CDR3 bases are TGTGCCTGGGTGGGACTAGCGGTTAGCACAGATACGCAGTATTTT. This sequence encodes CAWVGLAVSTDTQYF.

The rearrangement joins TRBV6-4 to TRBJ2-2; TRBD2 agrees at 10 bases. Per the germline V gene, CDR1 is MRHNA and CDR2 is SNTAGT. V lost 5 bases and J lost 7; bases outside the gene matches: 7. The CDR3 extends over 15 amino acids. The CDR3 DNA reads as TGTGCCAGCAGTAGTTCCGGGACTAGCGTCGGGGAGCTGTTTTTT. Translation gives CASSSSGTSVGELFF.

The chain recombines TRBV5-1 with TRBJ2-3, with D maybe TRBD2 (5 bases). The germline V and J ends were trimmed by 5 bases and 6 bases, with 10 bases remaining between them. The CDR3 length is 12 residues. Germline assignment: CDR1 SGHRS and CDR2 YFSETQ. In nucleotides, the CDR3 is TGCGCCAGCAGGGAGGAAGGGGATACGCAGTATTTT. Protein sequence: CASREEGDTQYF.

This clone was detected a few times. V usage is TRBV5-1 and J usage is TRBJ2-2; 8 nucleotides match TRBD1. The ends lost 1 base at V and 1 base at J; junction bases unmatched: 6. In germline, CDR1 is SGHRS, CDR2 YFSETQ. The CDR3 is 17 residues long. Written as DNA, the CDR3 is TGCGCCAGCAGCTTGCTATCCGGGACAGGGAACACCGGGGAGCTGTTTTTT. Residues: CASSLLSGTGNTGELFF.

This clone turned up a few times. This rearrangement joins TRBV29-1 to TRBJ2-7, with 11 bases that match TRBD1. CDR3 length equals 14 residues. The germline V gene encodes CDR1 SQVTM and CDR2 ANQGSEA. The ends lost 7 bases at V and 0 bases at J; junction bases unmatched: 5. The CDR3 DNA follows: TGCAGCGCGTCCGGGACAGGGGGCTCCTACGAGCAGTACTTC. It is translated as CSASGTGGSYEQYF.

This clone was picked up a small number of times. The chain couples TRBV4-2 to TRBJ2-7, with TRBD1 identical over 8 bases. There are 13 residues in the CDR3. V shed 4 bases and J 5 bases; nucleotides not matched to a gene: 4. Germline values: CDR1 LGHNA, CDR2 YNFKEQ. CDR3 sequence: CASSLLTGDEQYF. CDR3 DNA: TGTGCCAGCAGCCTATTGACAGGGGACGAGCAGTACTTC.

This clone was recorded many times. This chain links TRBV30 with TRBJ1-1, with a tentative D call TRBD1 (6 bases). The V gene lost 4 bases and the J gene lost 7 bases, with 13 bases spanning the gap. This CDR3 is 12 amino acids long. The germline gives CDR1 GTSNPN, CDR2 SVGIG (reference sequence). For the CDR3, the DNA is TGTGCCTGGACTCCGACAGGTTATGAAGCTTTCTTT. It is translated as CAWTPTGYEAFF.

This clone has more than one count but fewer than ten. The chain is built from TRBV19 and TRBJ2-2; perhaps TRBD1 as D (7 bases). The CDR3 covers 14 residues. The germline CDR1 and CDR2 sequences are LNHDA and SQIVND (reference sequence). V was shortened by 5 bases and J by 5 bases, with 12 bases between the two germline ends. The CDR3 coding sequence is TGTGCCAGTAGTGTCCAGGGGGGAACCGGGGAGCTGTTTTTT. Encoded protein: CASSVQGGTGELFF.

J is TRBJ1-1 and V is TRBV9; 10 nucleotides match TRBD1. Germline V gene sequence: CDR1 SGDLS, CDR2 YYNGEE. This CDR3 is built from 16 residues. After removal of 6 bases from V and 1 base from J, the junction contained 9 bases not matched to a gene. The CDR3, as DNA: TGTGCCAGCACTACCGGGGGGGACAGGGGGAACACTGAAGCTTTCTTT. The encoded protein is CASTTGGDRGNTEAFF.

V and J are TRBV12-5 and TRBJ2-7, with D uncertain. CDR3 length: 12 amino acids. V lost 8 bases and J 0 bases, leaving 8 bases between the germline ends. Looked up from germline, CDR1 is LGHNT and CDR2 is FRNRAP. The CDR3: CASYRVSYEQYV. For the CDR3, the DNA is TGTGCTAGTTACCGGGTCTCCTACGAGCAGTACGTC.

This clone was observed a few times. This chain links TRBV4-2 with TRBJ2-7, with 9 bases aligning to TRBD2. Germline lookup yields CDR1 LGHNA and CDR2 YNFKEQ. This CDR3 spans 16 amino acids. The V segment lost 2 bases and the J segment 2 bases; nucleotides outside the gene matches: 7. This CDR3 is CASSQREVAGAYEQYF. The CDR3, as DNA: TGTGCCAGCAGCCAAAGGGAAGTAGCGGGGGCCTACGAGCAGTACTTC.

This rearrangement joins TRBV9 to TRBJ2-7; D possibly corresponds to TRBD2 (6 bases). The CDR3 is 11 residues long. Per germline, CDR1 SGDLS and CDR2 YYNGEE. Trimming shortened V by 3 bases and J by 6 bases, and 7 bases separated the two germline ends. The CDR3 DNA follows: TGTGCCAGCAGCGCCGGGGGCGAGCAGTACTTC. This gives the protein CASSAGGEQYF.

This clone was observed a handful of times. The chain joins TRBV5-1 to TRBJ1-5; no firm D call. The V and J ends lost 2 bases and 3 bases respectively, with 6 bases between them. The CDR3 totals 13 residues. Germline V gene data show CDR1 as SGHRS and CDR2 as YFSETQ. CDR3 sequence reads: CASSLAFNQPQHF. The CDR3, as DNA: TGCGCCAGCAGCTTAGCCTTCAATCAGCCCCAGCATTTT.

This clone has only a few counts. CDR3 coding DNA: TGTGCTAGTGGTGCACAGGGGGCGACTGAAGCTTTCTTT. Residues: CASGAQGATEAFF. J is TRBJ1-1 and V is TRBV12-5; 9 nucleotides match TRBD1. Looked up from germline, CDR1 is LGHNT and CDR2 is FRNRAP. The CDR3 totals 13 residues. V shed 5 bases, J shed 5 bases, and the junction held 3 bases outside the gene matches. The complete variable domain, with remaining parts taken from reference TRBV12-5 and TRBJ1-1, reads DARVTQTPRHKVTEMGQEVTMRCQPILGHNTVFWYRQTMMQGLELLAYFRNRAPLDDSGMPKDRFSAEMPDATLATLKIQPSEPRDSAVYFCASGAQGATEAFFGQGTRLTVV.